This T cell receptor beta chain originates from a study of human T cells and chemical hapten exposure. For the study at large: Skin of the upper inner arm, approximately 2 cm by approximately 2 cm, received 2% DPC for sensitization. Slight volume differences across pooled libraries mainly accounted for varying per-sample TCR yields.

Unique molecular identifiers were attached to individual cDNA molecules within the library. TCRdb re-analysed the RACE reads in MiXCR, keeping a single row per CDR3 protein. The sample has more than 90,000 distinct CDR3 sequences, about 10% seen once. Regarding time point: patch test 1, 2 weeks after DPC sensitization. Treatment: therapeutic diphenylcyclopropenone sensitization with weekly scalp DPC. The specimen comprised whole blood, sampled in connection with sensitization to the hapten diphenylcyclopropenone (DPC). The source of this sequence is a man aged 35 to 55 with alopecia areata. Some clones in this sample may be carry-over from other donors' samples.

CDR3 protein: CASRPRQGANNSPLHF. The CDR3 bases are TGTGCCAGCAGGCCCCGACAGGGGGCGAATAATTCACCCCTCCACTTT. This chain connects TRBV6-2 or TRBV6-3 to TRBJ1-6, with 10 positions matching TRBD1. With V trimmed by 6 bases and J by 5 bases, 7 bases remained unmatched. Germline assignment: CDR1 MNHEY and CDR2 SVGEGT. This CDR3 has 16 residues.